This TCR beta chain was documented in a study of tumor and adjacent non-tumor tissue in lung cancer. Looking at the study overall: On average, productive TCRbeta reads reached about 4 million per sample.

No cell sorting was done before RNA was extracted from the tissue. This clonotype was counted ten times or more. Antigen unknown. The library came from three nested PCR rounds adapted from ARM-PCR protocols. MiXCR, applied by TCRdb to the multiplex PCR reads, yields one record per CDR3 protein. The sample records more than 75,000 distinct CDR3 sequences, around two thirds being singletons. The CDR3 has 18 amino acids. Germline CDR1 reads DFQATT; CDR2 reads SNEGSKA (reference sequence). Trimming at V came to 0 bases and at J to 0 bases, leaving 9 bases not matched to a gene. Whole-study results and caveats: Normal lung showed higher cumulative top 100 clone frequency than tumor. Shorter survival was associated with higher TCR diversity in tumors.

Material for sequencing was lung tumor tissue. V usage is TRBV20-1 and J usage is TRBJ2-2; TRBD1 matches at 8 bases. This TCR was recovered from a woman in her 70s with non-small cell lung cancer. CDR3 nucleotides: TGCAGTGCTAGAGATTTAGTGGGACAGGCATCGAACACCGGGGAGCTGTTTTTT. This codes for CSARDLVGQASNTGELFF.